A single T cell receptor (beta chain) is shown here with its context. Profiled with immunoSEQ multiplex PCR; TCRdb holds only in-frame clones, not every one. This table has more than 2,000,000 clones, approximately 90% appearing once. Germline CDR1 reads MNHEY; CDR2 reads SMNVEV (reference sequence). J gave up 6 bases and V 6 bases, and 10 bases lay outside the gene matches. The CDR3 length is 14 residues. This sample stems from a study of shared clonotypes between healthy human individuals. The sample was naive CD4+ T cells sorted from blood. Described subset: CD45RA+ positively selected. The V gene is TRBV27, the J gene TRBJ1-1; the match to TRBD1 covers 7 bases. This receptor was taken from a man aged 18 to 35 in good health. CDR3 sequence: CASSDPGGRAEAFF. The CDR3 coding sequence is TGTGCCAGCAGCGATCCAGGGGGGCGGGCTGAAGCTTTCTTT.